Listed here are 4 T cell receptor beta chains from one sample, sequenced in a study of blood T cell repertoires in COVID-19. Profiling relied on immunoSEQ multiplex PCR, and the TCRdb table lists in-frame clones only, not all of them. Of 200,000 to 250,000 clones in the sample, 75% to 90% were seen once. The material sequenced was peripheral blood. The receptors shown here come from a woman aged 40-49 years with acute or convalescent COVID-19.

The chain uses TRBV2 and TRBJ1-5; TRBD1 agrees at 7 bases. The CDR3 loop spans 20 amino acids. Germline V gives CDR1 SNHLY, CDR2 FYNNEI. With 4 bases clipped from V and 0 bases from J, the junction kept 18 bases outside the gene matches. CDR3 amino acids: CASSAPLHGDSLPSNQPQHF. The CDR3 DNA is TGTGCCAGCAGTGCTCCCCTACATGGGGACAGTTTACCTAGCAATCAGCCCCAGCATTTT.

This clone occurred once. V is TRBV4-1 and J is TRBJ2-1, with 15 bases aligning to TRBD2. The CDR3 has 18 residues. The germline V gene encodes CDR1 MGHRA and CDR2 YSYEKL. The ends lost 1 base at V and 2 bases at J; junction bases unmatched: 3. The CDR3 here is CASSQGTSGGAAYNEQFF. CDR3 bases: TGCGCCAGCAGCCAAGGGACTAGCGGGGGGGCCGCCTACAATGAGCAGTTCTTC.

The DNA of the CDR3 is TGTGCCAGCAGCTCCTATCCCGGGGGGCGCGCTCAGCCCCAGCATTTT. This translates into CASSSYPGGRAQPQHF. V is TRBV5-8 and J is TRBJ1-5; a weak D match, TRBD1 (6 bases). Per germline, CDR1 SGHTS and CDR2 YDEGEE. The CDR3 length is 16 residues. V was trimmed by 3 bases and J by 6 bases, leaving 19 bases between them.

The CDR3 nucleotides read TGTGCTAGTGGTTTGGTAGTGGGGCGAGGAGACAATGAGCAGTTCTTC. This translates into CASGLVVGRGDNEQFF. V and J are TRBV12-5 and TRBJ2-1, with D maybe TRBD1 (5 bases). Germline CDR1 and CDR2: LGHNT and FRNRAP. The CDR3 is 16 residues long. With 0 bases removed from V and 5 bases from J, the gap between germline ends came to 14 bases.